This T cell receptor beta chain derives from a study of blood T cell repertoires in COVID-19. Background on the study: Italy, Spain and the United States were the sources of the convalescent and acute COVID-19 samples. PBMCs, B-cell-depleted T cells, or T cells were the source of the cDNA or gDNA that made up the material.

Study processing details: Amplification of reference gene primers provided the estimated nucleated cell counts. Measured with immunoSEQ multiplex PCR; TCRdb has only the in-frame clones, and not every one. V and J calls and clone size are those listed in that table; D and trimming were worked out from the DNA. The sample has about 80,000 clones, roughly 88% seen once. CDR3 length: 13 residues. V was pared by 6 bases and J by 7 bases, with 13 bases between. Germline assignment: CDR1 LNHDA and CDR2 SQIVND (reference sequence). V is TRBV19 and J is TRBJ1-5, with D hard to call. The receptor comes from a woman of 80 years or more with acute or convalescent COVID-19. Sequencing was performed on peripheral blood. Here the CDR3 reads CASSVNSRQPQHF. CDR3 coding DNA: TGTGCCAGTAGCGTTAACTCGCGCCAGCCCCAGCATTTT.